One and the same sample provided the 20 T cell receptor beta chains below, sequenced in a study of blood T cells in healthy people across ages. Alongside a J-beta primer mix, a sample-barcoded 5' primer served in a second PCR lasting about 6 to 12 cycles. Each CDR3 protein is one row after TCRdb ran MiXCR on the 5' RACE reads. Here the sample spans fewer than 1,000,000 distinct CDR3 sequences, approximately 48% being singletons. What was sequenced was blood. The receptors here all came from a man aged 55-75 years in good health.

This clonotype was seen a handful of times. The chain combines TRBV5-5 with TRBJ1-5; TRBD1 matches 7 bases. V lost 4 bases to trimming and J lost 5 bases; unmatched junction nucleotides: 6. The CDR3 length is 14 residues. CDR1 is SGHKS and CDR2 is YYEKEE in the germline V gene (reference sequence). CDR3 amino acids: CASSRDRDHQPQHF. CDR3 sequence (DNA): TGTGCCAGCAGCCGTGACAGGGACCATCAGCCCCAGCATTTT.

This chain uses TRBV6-5 with TRBJ2-7; TRBD1 matches 7 bases. The germline CDR1 and CDR2 sequences are MNHEY and SVGAGI. V gave up 6 bases and J gave up 3 bases; unmatched junction bases: 5. The CDR3 is 13 residues long. Here the CDR3 DNA reads TGTGCCAGCAGAACAGGGGCAAGCTACGAGCAGTACTTC. It is translated as CASRTGASYEQYF.

The sample holds a few counts of this clonotype. This chain uses TRBV20-1 with TRBJ1-4, with D possibly being TRBD1 (5 bases). The CDR3 spans 17 residues. The V gene's germline CDR1 is DFQATT and CDR2 SNEGSKA (reference sequence). Trimming stripped 6 bases from V and 3 bases from J, with 23 bases between. The CDR3 DNA follows: TGCAGTGCCAGGGTTGGAGGCGAACACCGGGCTAATGAAAAACTGTTTTTT. Its translation: CSARVGGEHRANEKLFF.

This chain links TRBV4-3 with TRBJ1-2; D gene unclear. Germline CDR1 is LGHNA and CDR2 is YSLEER. Between the trimmed V and J ends, which lost 0 bases and 6 bases, there was a span of 11 bases. This CDR3 is 14 amino acids long. The CDR3 loop is CASSQEGFSDGYTF. The CDR3 nucleotides read TGCGCCAGCAGCCAAGAAGGATTTTCGGATGGCTACACCTTC.

Points on this clonotype: A much larger clonotype is one base distant, so this may be a read error. This chain links TRBV6-6 with TRBJ1-2; tentatively, D is TRBD1 (6 bases). Germline V gives CDR1 MNHNY, CDR2 SVGAGI (reference sequence). The CDR3 contains 13 residues. The CDR3 loop is CTSSPSTGYGYTF. CDR3 nucleotide sequence: TGTACCAGCAGTCCCTCGACAGGTTATGGCTACACCTTC.

This clonotype appeared a few times. J is TRBJ2-1 and V is TRBV4-3; 9 positions agree with TRBD2. The CDR3 consists of 15 residues. V shed 3 bases, J shed 3 bases, and the junction held 3 bases outside the gene matches. CDR1 and CDR2 (germline): LGHNA, YSLEER. In DNA form, the CDR3 reads TGCGCCAGCAGCCAGGGGACTAGCTACTACAATGAGCAGTTCTTC. Translated, it gives CASSQGTSYYNEQFF.

This rearrangement joins TRBV7-3 to TRBJ2-2; 7 bases map to TRBD1. This CDR3 contains 15 residues. Germline V lookup: CDR1 SGHTA, CDR2 FQGTGA. J lost 5 bases, V lost 0 bases, and 3 bases had no gene match. CDR3 sequence reads: CASSLTAGGTGELFF. CDR3 DNA: TGTGCCAGCAGCTTAACGGCAGGGGGTACCGGGGAGCTGTTTTTT.

The V and J genes are TRBV7-2 and TRBJ2-5, with 10 bases matching TRBD1. The V gene end was trimmed by 2 bases and the J gene end by 5 bases; junction bases not matched to a gene: 8. CDR1 and CDR2 (germline): SGHTA, FQGNSA. This CDR3 is 16 amino acids long. CDR3 DNA sequence: TGTGCCAGCAGCTTATCGACAGGGGGCGCATGGGAGACCCAGTACTTC. It yields the protein CASSLSTGGAWETQYF.

The V gene is TRBV27, the J gene TRBJ1-1; D possibly corresponds to TRBD1 (6 bases). Deletions cut 6 bases from V and 0 bases from J, with 14 bases between. The CDR3 spans 15 residues. Germline V gene data show CDR1 as MNHEY and CDR2 as SMNVEV (reference sequence). CDR3 residues: CASSRWGQLNTEAFF. In DNA form, the CDR3 reads TGTGCCAGCAGCCGGTGGGGGCAGCTGAACACTGAAGCTTTCTTT.

This sequence joins TRBV7-2 and TRBJ2-5, with D possibly matching TRBD1 (8 bases). Trimming left V 5 bases short and J 4 bases short, with 17 bases between. Germline V CDR1 and CDR2: SGHTA, FQGNSA. The CDR3 has 15 residues. CDR3 DNA sequence: TGTGCCAGCAGCCCCAGCGGGACAGGCGGAGAGACCCAGTACTTC. Translating gives CASSPSGTGGETQYF.

J is TRBJ2-1 and V is TRBV6-2 or TRBV6-3; no firm D call. The CDR3 is made up of 15 amino acids. Trimming shortened V by 1 base and J by 10 bases, and 17 bases separated the two germline ends. Germline values: CDR1 MNHEY, CDR2 SVGEGT. The CDR3 DNA reads TGTGCCAGCAGTTACTTCACACAATACGGCGCCGAGCAGTTCTTC. It is translated as CASSYFTQYGAEQFF.

V usage is TRBV9 and J usage is TRBJ2-2; TRBD2 aligns across 8 bases. The CDR3 has 16 amino acids. With V trimmed by 0 bases and J by 4 bases, 5 bases remained unmatched. Germline CDR1 and CDR2: SGDLS and YYNGEE. The CDR3 spells CASSVVSGGLTGELFF. As DNA, the CDR3 is TGTGCCAGCAGCGTAGTGTCGGGGGGGCTCACCGGGGAGCTGTTTTTT.

The J gene is TRBJ2-7, the V gene TRBV2; 8 nucleotides agree with TRBD2. The germline CDR1 and CDR2 sequences are SNHLY and FYNNEI. V dropped 6 bases and J dropped 3; count of bases not matched to a gene: 10. The CDR3 runs to 15 residues. The CDR3 region has the DNA TGTGCCAGCAGGGCTTGGACTAGCACCAACTACGAGCAGTACTTC. It encodes CASRAWTSTNYEQYF.

The V gene is TRBV20-1, the J gene TRBJ2-1; D is unresolved. The end of the DNA fits TRBJ2-7 better, so the J call may be wrong. The CDR3 has 12 amino acids. The germline CDR1 and CDR2 sequences are DFQATT and SNEGSKA (reference sequence). In nucleotides, the CDR3 is TGCAGTGCTAGGGGTACCTACAATGAGCAGTACTTC. Translation: CSARGTYNEQYF.

This clonotype has just a few counts. The chain is built from TRBV12-3 or TRBV12-4 and TRBJ1-1; D perhaps matches TRBD1 (5 bases). V was shortened by 9 bases and J by 1 base, with 18 bases between the two germline ends. The CDR3 runs to 15 residues. The CDR3 sequence: CASTYVGTANTEAFF. The CDR3 bases are TGTGCCAGTACTTATGTAGGGACGGCGAACACTGAAGCTTTCTTT.

This clonotype was observed a handful of times. A much larger clone differs from this one at a single base, so this may be a read error. The CDR3 coding sequence is TGTGCCAGCAGTCCAGACTATTCAACGAGCTCCTATAATTCACCCCACCACTTT. Translation: CASSPDYSTSSYNSPHHF. The chain employs TRBV12-3 or TRBV12-4 and TRBJ1-6; D gene unclear. The CDR3 contains 18 residues.

The table lists this clonotype with a few counts. In DNA, the CDR3 is TGCGCCAGCAGCCAAGGGATCGGAATCACAGATACGCAGTATTTT. This codes for CASSQGIGITDTQYF. This sequence joins TRBV4-3 and TRBJ2-3; D not resolved. This CDR3 is built from 15 residues. The germline gives CDR1 LGHNA, CDR2 YSLEER. Trimming shortened V by 1 base and J by 2 bases, and 10 bases separated the two germline ends.

The chain carries TRBV20-1 and TRBJ2-1; D is ambiguous. The CDR3 runs to 14 residues. The ends were cut back, 6 bases at V and 0 bases at J, with 12 bases in the middle. Germline assignment: CDR1 DFQATT and CDR2 SNEGSKA (reference sequence). The CDR3 DNA follows: TGCAGTGCCAACCGGGCCAGCTCCTACAATGAGCAGTTCTTC. It translates to CSANRASSYNEQFF.

This clonotype has ten or more counts. V usage is TRBV3-1 and J usage is TRBJ2-7; 8 nucleotides agree with TRBD2. CDR1 is LGHDT, CDR2 YNNKEL, per germline (reference sequence). The CDR3 is 14 amino acids. V shed 0 bases and J 7 bases; nucleotides not matched to a gene: 5. The CDR3 coding sequence is TGTGCCAGCAGCCAAGACCTGACGGGGGGGGAGCAGTACTTC. This gives the protein CASSQDLTGGEQYF.

V and J are TRBV18 and TRBJ1-4, with 9 bases matching TRBD1. The V gene's germline CDR1 is KGHSH and CDR2 LQKENI. The CDR3 has 18 residues. The junction had 13 bases not matched to a gene; V was cut back by 3 bases and J by 5 bases. Here the CDR3 reads CASSPEVMGQGRNEKLFF. CDR3 DNA sequence: TGTGCCAGCTCACCCGAGGTGATGGGACAGGGCCGGAATGAAAAACTGTTTTTT.